This T cell receptor (beta chain) stems from a study of T-cell reconstitution after alpha-beta-depleted transplantation in children. Points from the study as a whole: Hyperexpanded clones declined; after one year, newly produced T cells mostly supplied diversity. It was surviving recipient T cells and thymic progenitors that gave some patients high TCRbeta diversity at day 60. Two months or so post-transplant, alpha-beta T cells reportedly derived from several hundred expanded graft clones.

This clonotype has at least ten counts. Its antigen is as yet unknown. The CDR3 length is 14 residues. Germline CDR1 and CDR2: SGHVS and FQNEAQ. V was pared by 3 bases and J by 6 bases, with 12 bases between. This sample's TCRbeta library carried unique molecular identifier barcodes. TCRdb independently ran MiXCR on the PCR reads; one entry per CDR3 protein. The top ten hold approximately 2.1% of the sample, which has 450,000 to 600,000 distinct CDR3 sequences, around 13% seen once. The chain carries TRBV7-8 and TRBJ2-1; D is ambiguous. The sequencing used PBMCs, mostly from graft donor cells, collected 360 days after TCRalphabeta/CD19-depleted stem cell transplant. This TCR was sampled from a male patient younger than 18 who had a stem cell transplant for acute myeloid leukemia, so the T cells may come from the graft donor. CDR3 in DNA: TGTGCCAGCAGCTTGGTTCGTTTCATCAATGAGCAGTTCTTC. This sequence encodes CASSLVRFINEQFF.